The 26 T cell receptor beta chains below come from one sample, sequenced in a study of spatial heterogeneity in lung cancer. Time point indicated: sample taken at primary tumor resection. Whole RNA from tumor, nontumor lung or frozen PBMC was sequenced unsorted. TCRdb re-called the 5' RACE reads through MiXCR, storing one row per CDR3 protein. Seen here are under 11,000 distinct CDR3 sequences, approximately 4% observed once, and the top ten hold more than 6.5%. The sample in question was normal lung tissue next to the tumor, obtained at surgery. The receptor set was obtained from a male donor with early-stage non-small cell lung cancer.

This clonotype was observed at least ten times. This beta chain represents an off-target read in a library built for alpha chains; its size is of limited meaning. The chain has TRBV24-1 and TRBJ2-3; 10 bases map to TRBD1. This CDR3 contains 13 residues. Trimming removed 8 bases from V and 3 bases from J; junction bases left unmatched: 1. Germline V CDR1 and CDR2: KGHDR, SFDVKD. As DNA, the CDR3 is TGTGCCACCAAGGGACAGGGGACAGATACGCAGTATTTT. Its translation: CATKGQGTDTQYF.

This clonotype was detected many times. This beta chain was picked up by a library intended for alpha chains and is off target, so its count carries little meaning. V and J are TRBV12-3 or TRBV12-4 and TRBJ2-1; D gene ambiguous. With 3 bases removed from V and 10 bases from J, the gap between germline ends came to 7 bases. This CDR3 is 11 amino acids long. The CDR3 region is CASSLVEEQFF. CDR3 DNA: TGTGCCAGCAGTTTGGTAGAGGAGCAGTTCTTC.

About this clonotype: Little can be read into the size of this beta chain, an off-target read in a library designed for alpha chains. The rearrangement uses TRBV20-1 and TRBJ2-1; tentatively, D is TRBD1 (5 bases). Trimming took off 3 bases at V and 7 bases at J, with 16 bases between the two ends. From germline, CDR1 is DFQATT and CDR2 SNEGSKA (reference sequence). The CDR3 extends over 14 amino acids. The CDR3 DNA sequence: TGCAGTGCTAGGACAGAGAAAGGAGTTAATGAGCAGTTCTTC. Residues: CSARTEKGVNEQFF.

This clonotype was counted many times. In a library made to pick up alpha chains, this beta chain is a stray read with a size that means little. The rearrangement uses TRBV28 and TRBJ2-7; the D gene could be TRBD1 or TRBD2 (5 bases each). This CDR3 region has 16 residues. Germline loops: CDR1 MDHEN, CDR2 SYDVKM. Trimming left V 4 bases short and J 0 bases short, with 16 bases between. The CDR3 nucleotides read TGTGCCAGCAGTTCCCACAGGACTGCTTACTCCTACGAGCAGTACTTC. It yields the protein CASSSHRTAYSYEQYF.

This clonotype ranks as medium-sized. This beta chain came through as a stray read in a library set up for alpha chains, and its size says little. The chain uses TRBV6-1 and TRBJ1-1; 8 nucleotides match TRBD1. Germline V gene lookup returns CDR1 MNHNS and CDR2 SASEGT. The CDR3 runs 16 residues. V lost 0 bases to trimming and J lost 5 bases; unmatched junction nucleotides: 8. The CDR3 protein is CASSEARTGRRTEAFF. The CDR3 bases are TGTGCCAGCAGTGAAGCTCGGACAGGGCGCAGGACTGAAGCTTTCTTT.

This clonotype was detected a few times. This beta chain is an off-target read within a library intended for alpha chains, so its frequency means little. The rearrangement uses TRBV18 and TRBJ2-3; D is perhaps TRBD1 or TRBD2 (5 bases each). Germline lookup yields CDR1 KGHSH and CDR2 LQKENI. The V and J ends lost 5 bases and 4 bases respectively, with 7 bases between them. The CDR3 spans 12 residues. In DNA, the CDR3 is TGTGCCAGCTCAGGGACCTCAGATACGCAGTATTTT. The encoded protein is CASSGTSDTQYF.

This clonotype was seen many times. This beta chain appears as a stray read in a library generated for alpha chains; its size is not informative. This chain's CDR3 is CASSESSGRAPADTQYF. The CDR3 region has the DNA TGTGCCAGCAGTGAGTCTAGCGGGAGGGCGCCTGCAGATACGCAGTATTTT. This chain links TRBV2 with TRBJ2-3; TRBD2 matches at 12 bases. CDR1 is SNHLY and CDR2 is FYNNEI in the germline V gene. This CDR3 is 17 amino acids long. Trimming cost V 3 bases and J 4 bases; bases outside gene matches: 8.

By frequency in the sample, this clonotype is medium-sized (0.01 to 0.1%). The library was designed around alpha chains, so this beta chain is a stray read whose abundance carries little weight. The gene calls are TRBV12-5 and TRBJ2-5, with TRBD2 matching over 13 bases. The CDR3 runs to 15 residues. From germline, CDR1 is LGHNT and CDR2 FRNRAP. V lost 7 bases and J lost 5; bases outside the gene matches: 7. CDR3 region: CASARTSGSGETQYF. The CDR3 DNA reads as TGTGCTAGTGCCCGGACTAGCGGGAGTGGTGAGACCCAGTACTTC.

This clonotype was recorded at least ten times. Found in a library prepared for alpha chains, this beta chain is an off-target read, and its abundance has little meaning. The rearrangement uses TRBV7-9 and TRBJ1-6; perhaps TRBD1 as D (6 bases). The CDR3 is 14 residues long. CDR1 and CDR2 (germline): SEHNR, FQNEAQ (reference sequence). Trimming removed 5 bases from V and 7 bases from J, with 12 bases in between. The CDR3 nucleotides are TGTGCCAGCAGCCAGGACAGTCCCAATTCACCCCTCCACTTT. It translates to CASSQDSPNSPLHF.

This clonotype is medium-sized (0.01 to 0.1%) by share. The size of this beta chain means little, since it is a stray read in a library made for alpha chains. The chain is built from TRBV9 and TRBJ2-3; TRBD2 is a possible D gene (6 bases). This CDR3 region has 14 residues. CDR1 and CDR2 (germline): SGDLS, YYNGEE. The V gene lost 4 bases and the J gene lost 1 base, with 10 bases spanning the gap. The CDR3 nucleotides are TGTGCCAGCAGCCTGGAGGGCCGCACAGATACGCAGTATTTT. Its translation is CASSLEGRTDTQYF. Full variable domain (missing parts from reference TRBV9 and TRBJ2-3): DSGVTQTPKHLITATGQRVTLRCSPRSGDLSVYWYQQSLDQGLQFLIQYYNGEERAKGNILERFSAQQFPDLHSELNLSSLELGDSALYFCASSLEGRTDTQYFGPGTRLTVL.

This clonotype was detected a few times. The library was designed around alpha chains, so this beta chain is a stray read whose abundance carries little weight. The gene calls are TRBV7-9 and TRBJ1-6; no firm D call. In germline, CDR1 is SEHNR, CDR2 FQNEAQ (reference sequence). With 5 bases removed from V and 7 bases from J, the gap between germline ends came to 6 bases. CDR3 size: 12 residues. This CDR3 reads CASSPQNSPLHF. The DNA for the CDR3 is TGTGCCAGCAGCCCCCAGAATTCACCCCTCCACTTT.

This clonotype occurred many times. The library was prepared for alpha chains; this beta chain is a stray read, so its frequency means little. The V gene is TRBV7-8, the J gene TRBJ2-2; the match to TRBD1 covers 7 bases. This CDR3 comprises 16 residues. The junction had 11 bases not matched to a gene; V was cut back by 6 bases and J by 4 bases. Germline V gives CDR1 SGHVS, CDR2 FQNEAQ. The CDR3 here is CASRLPNRGLTGELFF. The CDR3 DNA reads TGTGCCAGCAGACTTCCAAACAGGGGTCTCACCGGGGAGCTGTTTTTT. Based on the CDR3 plus reference TRBV7-8 and TRBJ2-2, the full variable domain is GAGVSQSPRYKVAKRGQDVALRCDPISGHVSLFWYQQALGQGPEFLTYFQNEAQLDKSGLPSDRFFAERPEGSVSTLKIQRTQQEDSAVYLCASRLPNRGLTGELFFGEGSRLTVL.

This clonotype is labeled as medium-sized (0.01 to 0.1%). This beta chain turned up in a library designed for alpha chains; as an off-target read, its abundance says little. This rearrangement joins TRBV28 to TRBJ2-7; TRBD1 matches at 8 bases. J was trimmed by 7 bases and V by 4 bases; bases with no gene match: 12. From germline, CDR1 is MDHEN and CDR2 SYDVKM. CDR3 size: 15 residues. The chain's CDR3 is CASSSQPDRVYEQYF. CDR3 DNA sequence: TGTGCCAGCAGTTCCCAGCCGGACAGGGTGTATGAGCAGTACTTC.

This clonotype was counted ten times or more. A library prepared for alpha chains yielded this beta chain as an off-target read; its size is of little meaning. The rearrangement uses TRBV30 and TRBJ2-1; 16 bases align to TRBD2. This CDR3 spans 15 amino acids. Looked up from germline, CDR1 is GTSNPN and CDR2 is SVGIG (reference sequence). V lost 1 base, J lost 7 bases, and 1 base stayed unmatched. The CDR3: CAWSGGLAGGNEQFF. In DNA, the CDR3 is TGTGCCTGGAGTGGGGGACTAGCGGGAGGGAATGAGCAGTTCTTC.

At least ten counts were recorded for this clonotype. Found in a library prepared for alpha chains, this beta chain is an off-target read, and its abundance has little meaning. The gene calls are TRBV12-5 and TRBJ2-3, with 7 positions matching TRBD2. Germline assignment: CDR1 LGHNT and CDR2 FRNRAP. Losses at the gene ends were 2 bases for V and 9 bases for J; bases not matched to a gene: 17. The CDR3 extends over 17 amino acids. CDR3 sequence reads: CASGLSPSGTTPGTQYF. CDR3 nucleotides: TGTGCTAGTGGTTTGTCACCCAGCGGGACTACCCCAGGGACGCAGTATTTT.

This clonotype is categorized as medium-sized. This beta chain slipped into a library made for alpha chains as a stray read, so its size is not meaningful. The chain joins TRBV3-1 to TRBJ2-3; either TRBD1 or TRBD2 may fit D (5 bases each). The CDR3 has 15 residues. CDR1 is LGHDT and CDR2 is YNNKEL in the germline V gene (reference sequence). V was cut by 4 bases and J by 4 bases, with 15 bases left in between. The CDR3 spells CASSPQSWGSDTQYF. In DNA form, the CDR3 reads TGTGCCAGCAGCCCCCAATCTTGGGGGTCAGATACGCAGTATTTT.

This clonotype was detected ten times or more. As an off-target read in a library built for alpha chains, this beta chain has a frequency of little significance. V and J are TRBV7-9 and TRBJ2-7, with D possibly TRBD1 on 6 matching bases. The V gene lost 0 bases and the J gene lost 5 bases, with 11 bases spanning the gap. The CDR3 sequence is 14 residues long. Per germline, CDR1 SEHNR and CDR2 FQNEAQ (reference sequence). The CDR3 spells CASSLAQGWNEQYF. The DNA of the CDR3 is TGTGCCAGCAGCTTAGCACAGGGATGGAACGAGCAGTACTTC.

As concerns this clonotype: This beta chain is an off-target read within a library intended for alpha chains, so its frequency means little. The chain has TRBV27 and TRBJ2-3, with TRBD2 matching over 13 bases. Germline-derived CDR1 and CDR2 are MNHEY and SMNVEV (reference sequence). The CDR3 totals 14 residues. The junction had 6 bases not matched to a gene; V was cut back by 9 bases and J by 6 bases. The CDR3 loop reads CASRLAGGLDTQYF. CDR3 in DNA: TGTGCCAGTAGACTAGCGGGGGGCCTGGATACGCAGTATTTT.

At least ten counts were recorded for this clonotype. Little can be read into the size of this beta chain, an off-target read in a library designed for alpha chains. The rearrangement uses TRBV4-3 and TRBJ2-7; D tentatively fits TRBD1 or TRBD2 (5 bases each). The germline V and J ends were trimmed by 1 base and 5 bases, with 15 bases remaining between them. Per the germline V gene, CDR1 is LGHNA and CDR2 is YSLEER. This CDR3 spans 15 amino acids. As DNA, the CDR3 is TGCGCCAGCAGCCAAGTGGGGACGGGCTTGGACGAGCAGTACTTC. The encoded protein is CASSQVGTGLDEQYF.

On this clonotype: Because the library targeted alpha chains, this beta chain is an off-target read whose size means little. This rearrangement joins TRBV7-2 to TRBJ2-5; TRBD2 matches at 9 bases. Trimming at V came to 5 bases and at J to 4 bases, leaving 11 bases not matched to a gene. The CDR3 spans 16 residues. CDR1 SGHTA and CDR2 FQGNSA come from the germline V gene. CDR3 loop: CASSLVGGTSRETQYF. The CDR3 region has the DNA TGTGCCAGCAGCCTGGTGGGAGGGACTAGCAGAGAGACCCAGTACTTC.

By sample fraction, this clonotype is medium-sized. This beta chain is an unintended read in a library built for alpha chains; its size means little. This chain connects TRBV7-9 to TRBJ2-7; D might be TRBD2 (6 bases). V was trimmed by 2 bases and J by 4 bases, leaving 6 bases between them. Germline V CDR1 and CDR2: SEHNR, FQNEAQ (reference sequence). This CDR3 has 12 residues. In DNA form, the CDR3 reads TGTGCCAGCAGCTTACGGGAGTACGAGCAGTACTTC. Encoded protein: CASSLREYEQYF.

The table lists this clonotype with many counts. This beta chain was picked up by a library intended for alpha chains and is off target, so its count carries little meaning. The J gene is TRBJ1-6, the V gene TRBV5-1; a possible D gene is TRBD1 (5 bases). The germline V gene encodes CDR1 SGHRS and CDR2 YFSETQ. There are 14 residues in the CDR3. The germline V and J ends were trimmed by 7 bases and 7 bases, with 15 bases remaining between them. CDR3 DNA sequence: TGCGCCAGCGGCTGGGGGGATAAGAATTCACCCCTCCACTTT. This codes for CASGWGDKNSPLHF.

This clonotype was seen repeatedly, ten times or more. This beta chain is off target for a library built for alpha chains, so its abundance means little. V and J are TRBV11-2 and TRBJ2-5; perhaps TRBD2 as D (5 bases). This CDR3 comprises 15 residues. CDR1 and CDR2 (germline): SGHAT, FQNNGV. The V end lost 5 bases, the J end lost 7 bases, and 20 bases lay between the germline ends. The CDR3 sequence: CASSLRTGDLGTQYF. The DNA for the CDR3 is TGTGCCAGCAGCCTTCGGACCGGGGATTTGGGGACCCAGTACTTC.

This clonotype was counted many times. This beta chain slipped into a library made for alpha chains as a stray read, so its size is not meaningful. The genes are TRBV13 and TRBJ2-3, with D perhaps given as TRBD1 or TRBD2 (6 bases each). Germline loops: CDR1 PRHDT, CDR2 FYEKMQ (reference sequence). Trimming removed 4 bases at V and 2 bases at J, with 16 bases between. The CDR3 is 16 residues long. In nucleotides, the CDR3 is TGTGCCAGCAGCTCCTCGGGGGCCGCATACACAGATACGCAGTATTTT. Translating gives CASSSSGAAYTDTQYF.

This clonotype showed up many times. This beta chain appears as a stray read in a library generated for alpha chains; its size is not informative. CDR3 bases: TGCGCCAGCAGCCCCCGACAGGGGGCATTTGTCGGGGAGCTGTTTTTT. This encodes CASSPRQGAFVGELFF. The V gene is TRBV5-1, the J gene TRBJ2-2; 10 bases fit TRBD1. The germline V gene encodes CDR1 SGHRS and CDR2 YFSETQ. Trimming took 4 bases from V and 7 from J; bases not matched to a gene: 10. The CDR3 is 16 residues long.

By proportion, this clonotype is medium-sized (0.01 to 0.1%). A library made for alpha chains picked up this beta chain off target, so its size means little. V is TRBV29-1 and J is TRBJ1-2, with D possibly being TRBD1 (6 bases). Germline-derived CDR1 and CDR2 are SQVTM and ANQGSEA. V lost 2 bases and J lost 4, with 8 bases in between. The CDR3 runs to 12 residues. In DNA form, the CDR3 reads TGCAGCGTTGAACAGGGGACCTATGGCTACACCTTC. Residues: CSVEQGTYGYTF.